A selection of T cell receptor beta chains follows, all from one sample in a study of shared clonotypes between healthy human individuals. Sequenced by immunoSEQ multiplex PCR; TCRdb stores in-frame clones only, minus some. The repertoire consists of around 990,000 clones, with 60% to 85% occurring once and the leading ten covering more than 0.85%. Specimen: memory CD4+ T cells from PBMCs. These receptors were taken from a young man in good health. Some clones in this sample may be carry-over from other donors' samples. Both conserved end residues are part of each CDR3. The order of the fields is clone size, V gene, J gene, D gene, CDR3 protein, CDR3 DNA. The D gene is left open where the match is weak. Size is stated for part of the rows, as once, few or many counts, or as a class when the clone is expanded.

size: -; V: TRBV4-2; J: TRBJ2-7; D: -; CDR3: CASSQDQDLYEQYF; DNA: TGTGCCAGCAGCCAAGATCAGGATCTCTACGAGCAGTACTTC
size: -; V: TRBV5-1; J: TRBJ2-1; D: -; CDR3: CASSLSTSSYNEQFF; DNA: TGCGCCAGCAGCTTATCAACGAGCTCCTACAATGAGCAGTTCTTC
size: few; V: TRBV6-1; J: TRBJ1-1; D: -; CDR3: CASMWWSTEAFF; DNA: TGTGCCAGCATGTGGTGGTCCACTGAAGCTTTCTTT
size: -; V: TRBV15; J: TRBJ1-1; D: TRBD1; CDR3: CATSRPVGQGDEAFF; DNA: TGTGCCACCAGCAGGCCTGTGGGACAGGGGGATGAAGCTTTCTTT
size: once; V: TRBV6-5; J: TRBJ2-2; D: -; CDR3: CASSYFGRSAVGELFF; DNA: TGTGCCAGCAGTTACTTTGGACGCTCAGCCGTCGGGGAGCTGTTTTTT
size: -; V: TRBV7-9; J: TRBJ1-2; D: -; CDR3: CASSLESGGYTF; DNA: TGTGCCAGCAGCTTAGAGTCGGGTGGCTACACCTTC
size: -; V: TRBV4-2; J: TRBJ2-7; D: TRBD2; CDR3: CASSDRGTSGGTRQYF; DNA: TGTGCCAGCAGCGACCGGGGAACTAGCGGTGGAACACGGCAGTACTTC
size: -; V: TRBV30; J: TRBJ2-1; D: -; CDR3: CAWSVGRDNEQFF; DNA: TGTGCCTGGAGTGTAGGCAGGGACAATGAGCAGTTCTTC
size: few; V: TRBV6-1; J: TRBJ1-1; D: TRBD1; CDR3: CASRRDREFEAFF; DNA: TGTGCCAGCAGAAGGGACAGAGAGTTTGAAGCTTTCTTT
size: -; V: TRBV6-5; J: TRBJ2-5; D: -; CDR3: CASSLPGSLETQYF; DNA: TGTGCCAGCAGTTTACCGGGTTCTTTGGAGACCCAGTACTTC
size: -; V: TRBV1; J: TRBJ2-6; D: -; CDR3: CTSRVRDRGNSGANVLTF; DNA: TGCACCAGCAGGGTCCGGGACAGGGGAAACTCTGGGGCCAACGTCCTGACTTTC
size: -; V: TRBV2; J: TRBJ2-5; D: -; CDR3: CASSGSGQETQYF; DNA: TGTGCCAGCAGTGGAAGCGGCCAAGAGACCCAGTACTTC
size: -; V: TRBV7-7; J: TRBJ2-7; D: TRBD2; CDR3: CASSPTSGSYEQYF; DNA: TGTGCCAGCAGCCCGACTAGCGGGAGTTACGAGCAGTACTTC
size: -; V: TRBV28; J: TRBJ2-1; D: -; CDR3: CASSGTILYNEQFF; DNA: TGTGCCAGCAGTGGTACAATCTTGTACAATGAGCAGTTCTTC
size: -; V: TRBV19; J: TRBJ2-3; D: TRBD2; CDR3: CASSTLAGTDTQYF; DNA: TGTGCCAGTAGTACCCTAGCGGGAACAGATACGCAGTATTTT
size: -; V: TRBV28; J: TRBJ1-5; D: -; CDR3: CASRSRRGGYSNQPQHF; DNA: TGTGCCAGCAGAAGTAGGAGGGGCGGATATAGCAATCAGCCCCAGCATTTT
size: few; V: TRBV19; J: TRBJ1-1; D: TRBD1; CDR3: CASSIRPGTGVGHTEAFF; DNA: TGTGCCAGTAGTATCCGACCCGGGACAGGGGTCGGGCACACTGAAGCTTTCTTT
size: -; V: TRBV4-3; J: TRBJ2-3; D: -; CDR3: CASSRLVGTDTQYF; DNA: TGCGCCAGCAGCCGACTAGTAGGCACAGATACGCAGTATTTT
size: -; V: TRBV6-6; J: TRBJ2-2; D: -; CDR3: CASSPFPGELFF; DNA: TGTGCCAGCAGTCCCTTCCCCGGGGAGCTGTTTTTT
size: -; V: TRBV28; J: TRBJ2-1; D: -; CDR3: CASSGPLNEQFF; DNA: TGTGCCAGCTCGGGCCCGCTGAATGAGCAGTTCTTC
size: -; V: TRBV2; J: TRBJ1-1; D: -; CDR3: CASSEARETEAFF; DNA: TGTGCCAGCAGTGAAGCGAGGGAGACTGAAGCTTTCTTT
size: -; V: TRBV7-2; J: TRBJ2-7; D: TRBD1; CDR3: CASSRRDRGSDEQYF; DNA: TGTGCCAGCAGCAGACGGGACAGGGGCTCTGACGAGCAGTACTTC
size: once; V: TRBV10-3; J: TRBJ1-2; D: -; CDR3: CAISAQGSYGYTF; DNA: TGTGCCATCAGTGCGCAGGGGAGCTATGGCTACACCTTC
size: -; V: TRBV7-2; J: TRBJ2-7; D: TRBD2; CDR3: CASSLARSGRPHEQYF; DNA: TGTGCCAGCAGCTTAGCGAGAAGCGGGAGGCCCCACGAGCAGTACTTC
size: -; V: TRBV7-9; J: TRBJ2-7; D: TRBD2; CDR3: CASSLLQAGEEYEQYF; DNA: TGTGCCAGCAGCTTACTCCAGGCGGGAGAAGAGTACGAGCAGTACTTC
size: -; V: TRBV28; J: TRBJ2-5; D: -; CDR3: CASSFVASQETQYF; DNA: TGTGCCAGCAGTTTCGTGGCCAGTCAAGAGACCCAGTACTTC
size: -; V: TRBV7-3; J: TRBJ2-1; D: -; CDR3: CARVGRASSYNEQFF; DNA: TGTGCCCGTGTGGGGCGGGCGAGCTCCTACAATGAGCAGTTCTTC
size: once; V: TRBV28; J: TRBJ2-6; D: -; CDR3: CASTTPGANVLTF; DNA: TGTGCCAGCACGACTCCTGGGGCCAACGTCCTGACTTTC
size: few; V: TRBV5-1; J: TRBJ2-2; D: -; CDR3: CASSLVFSAGELFF; DNA: TGCGCCAGCAGCTTGGTCTTCAGCGCCGGGGAGCTGTTTTTT
size: -; V: TRBV7-9; J: TRBJ2-5; D: -; CDR3: CASSPFYFQEQETQYF; DNA: TGTGCCAGCAGCCCCTTTTATTTCCAGGAACAAGAGACCCAGTACTTC
size: -; V: TRBV5-1; J: TRBJ2-1; D: TRBD2; CDR3: CASSFPTSGGYSEQFF; DNA: TGCGCCAGCAGCTTCCCGACTAGCGGGGGTTATAGTGAGCAGTTCTTC
size: -; V: TRBV28; J: TRBJ2-2; D: TRBD1; CDR3: CASSLQGAPNTGELFF; DNA: TGTGCCAGCAGTTTACAGGGGGCGCCGAACACCGGGGAGCTGTTTTTT
size: -; V: TRBV2; J: TRBJ2-1; D: -; CDR3: CASSGLPSDKQFF; DNA: TGTGCCAGCAGTGGTCTACCCAGCGACAAGCAGTTCTTC
size: many; V: TRBV29-1; J: TRBJ2-2; D: TRBD2; CDR3: CSVGASGSLLSGELFF; DNA: TGCAGCGTTGGGGCTAGCGGGAGCCTCTTGTCCGGGGAGCTGTTTTTT
size: -; V: TRBV11-2; J: TRBJ2-3; D: -; CDR3: CASSLVSGPSDTQYF; DNA: TGTGCCAGCAGCTTAGTATCGGGCCCGTCAGATACGCAGTATTTT